This TCR beta chain emerged from a study of shared clonotypes between healthy human individuals. The wider study: Researchers drew samples from a couple of women and a few men aged 18 to 49. Study conclusions and caveats: Investigators collected only blood, and repertoires in tissues likely differ.

A word on this clone: The target antigen is unknown.

The germline V gene encodes CDR1 MNHEY and CDR2 SMNVEV (reference sequence). V lost 3 bases and J 2 bases, leaving 8 bases between the germline ends. The CDR3 totals 13 residues. Assay: immunoSEQ multiplex PCR; the TCRdb copy retains only in-frame clones and omits some. The sample contains about 2.3 million clones, roughly 92% of which appear only once. The sequenced sample consisted of naive CD4+ T cells from PBMCs. Specified subset: CD45RA+ positively selected. The J gene is TRBJ2-7, the V gene TRBV27; D perhaps matches TRBD1 (5 bases). This clonotype originated in a man aged 18 to 30 in good health. Some clones in this sample may be carry-over from other donors' samples. The chain's CDR3 is CASSFRVTYEQYF. CDR3 coding DNA: TGTGCCAGCAGTTTCAGGGTTACCTACGAGCAGTACTTC.